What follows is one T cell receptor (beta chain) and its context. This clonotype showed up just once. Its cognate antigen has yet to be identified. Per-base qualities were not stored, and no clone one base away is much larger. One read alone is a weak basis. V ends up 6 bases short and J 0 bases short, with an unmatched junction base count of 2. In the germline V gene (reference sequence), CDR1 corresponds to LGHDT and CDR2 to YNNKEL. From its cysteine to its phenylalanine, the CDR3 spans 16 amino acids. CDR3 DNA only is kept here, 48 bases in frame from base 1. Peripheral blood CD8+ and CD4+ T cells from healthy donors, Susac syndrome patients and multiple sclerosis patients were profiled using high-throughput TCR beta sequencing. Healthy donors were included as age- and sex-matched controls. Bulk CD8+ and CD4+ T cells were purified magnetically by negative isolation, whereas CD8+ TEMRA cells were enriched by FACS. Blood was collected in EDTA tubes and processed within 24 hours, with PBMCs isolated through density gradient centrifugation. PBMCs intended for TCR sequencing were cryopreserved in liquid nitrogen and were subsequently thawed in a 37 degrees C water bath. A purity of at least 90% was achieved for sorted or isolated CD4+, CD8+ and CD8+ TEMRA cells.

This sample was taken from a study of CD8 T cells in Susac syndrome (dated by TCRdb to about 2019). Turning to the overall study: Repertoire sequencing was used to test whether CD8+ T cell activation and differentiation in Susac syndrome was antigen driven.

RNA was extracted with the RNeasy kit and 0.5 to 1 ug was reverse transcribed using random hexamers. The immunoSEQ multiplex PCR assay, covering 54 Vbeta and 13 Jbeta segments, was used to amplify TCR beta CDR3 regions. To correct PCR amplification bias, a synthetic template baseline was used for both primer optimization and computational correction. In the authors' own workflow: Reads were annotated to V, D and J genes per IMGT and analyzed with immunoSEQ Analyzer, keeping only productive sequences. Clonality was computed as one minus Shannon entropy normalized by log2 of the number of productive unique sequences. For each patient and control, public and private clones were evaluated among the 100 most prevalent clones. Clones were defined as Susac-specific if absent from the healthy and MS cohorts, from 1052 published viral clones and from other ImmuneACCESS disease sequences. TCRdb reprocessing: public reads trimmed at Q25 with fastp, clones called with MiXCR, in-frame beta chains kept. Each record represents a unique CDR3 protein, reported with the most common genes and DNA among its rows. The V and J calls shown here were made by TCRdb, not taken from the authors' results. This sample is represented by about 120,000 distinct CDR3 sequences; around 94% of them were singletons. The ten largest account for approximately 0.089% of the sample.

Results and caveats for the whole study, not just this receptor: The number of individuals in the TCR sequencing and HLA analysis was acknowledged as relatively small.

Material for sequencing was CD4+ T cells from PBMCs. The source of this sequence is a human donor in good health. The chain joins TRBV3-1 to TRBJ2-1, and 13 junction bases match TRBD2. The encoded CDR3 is CASRTSGRSSYNEQFF. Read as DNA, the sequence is TGTGCCAGCAGGACTAGCGGGAGGAGCTCCTACAATGAGCAGTTCTTC.